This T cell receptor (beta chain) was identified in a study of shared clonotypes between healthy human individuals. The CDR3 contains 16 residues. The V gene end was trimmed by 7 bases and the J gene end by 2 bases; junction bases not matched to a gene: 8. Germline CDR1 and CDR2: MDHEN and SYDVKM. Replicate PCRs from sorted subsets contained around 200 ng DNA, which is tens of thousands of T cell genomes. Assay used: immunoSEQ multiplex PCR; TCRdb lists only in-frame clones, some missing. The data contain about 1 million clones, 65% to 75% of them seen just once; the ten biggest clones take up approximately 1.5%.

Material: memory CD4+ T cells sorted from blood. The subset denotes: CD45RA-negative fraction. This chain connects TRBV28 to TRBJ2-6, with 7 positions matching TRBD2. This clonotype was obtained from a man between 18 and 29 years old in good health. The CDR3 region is CASTLKRGTGANVLTF. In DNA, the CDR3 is TGTGCCAGCACCCTGAAGCGGGGCACTGGGGCCAACGTCCTGACTTTC.